One sample yielded the 17 T cell receptor beta chains listed below, sequenced in a study of neurological immune-mediated disorders. TCRdb re-called the 5' RACE reads through MiXCR, storing one row per CDR3 protein. Counted here are fewer than 25,000 distinct CDR3 sequences, about 12% occurring once; the ten biggest clones make up approximately 14%. The specimen was PBMCs. These receptor sequences come from a woman aged 60 to 75 with HTLV-1-associated myelopathy (HAM/TSP).

This clonotype has a count of ten or more. V is TRBV7-7 and J is TRBJ2-1; weak D call: TRBD1 (7 bases). Looked up from germline, CDR1 is SSHAT and CDR2 is FNYEAQ (reference sequence). Trimming left V 5 bases short and J 7 bases short, with 18 bases between. The CDR3 length is 15 residues. CDR3 amino acids: CASSPGGLAWNEQFF. The CDR3 DNA follows: TGTGCCAGCAGCCCAGGGGGGCTAGCGTGGAATGAGCAGTTCTTC.

This clonotype was seen ten or more times. V gene TRBV5-1 combines with J gene TRBJ2-1, with D hard to call. The germline gives CDR1 SGHRS, CDR2 YFSETQ. This CDR3 region has 13 residues. The ends were cut back, 2 bases at V and 6 bases at J, with 9 bases in the middle. The DNA for the CDR3 is TGCGCCAGCAGCTTTGGTTTGGGCAATGAGCAGTTCTTC. Amino acid sequence: CASSFGLGNEQFF.

By sample fraction, this clonotype is medium-sized. The genes are TRBV20-1 and TRBJ1-2; TRBD1 is a possible D gene (5 bases). The length of the CDR3 is 14 residues. Germline-derived CDR1 and CDR2 are DFQATT and SNEGSKA (reference sequence). V was shortened by 0 bases and J by 2 bases, with 10 bases between the two germline ends. Here the CDR3 DNA reads TGCAGTGCTAGAGAAGCGGGGGTCAACTATGGCTACACCTTC. Encoded protein: CSAREAGVNYGYTF.

The table lists this clonotype with many counts. The chain couples TRBV11-3 to TRBJ1-3; maybe TRBD1 (5 bases). CDR3 length: 14 residues. V was trimmed by 2 bases and J by 2 bases, leaving 7 bases between them. In germline, CDR1 is SGHNT, CDR2 YENEEA. This CDR3 reads CASSLRGTGNTIYF. CDR3 nucleotide sequence: TGTGCCAGCAGCTTACGGGGGACTGGAAACACCATATATTTT.

V is TRBV10-2 and J is TRBJ2-2, with 12 bases matching TRBD2. Trimming cost V 6 bases and J 5 bases; bases outside gene matches: 7. CDR3 length: 16 amino acids. In germline, CDR1 is WSHSY, CDR2 SAAADI. The CDR3 nucleotides are TGCGCCAGCAGGGCACTAGCGGGGGGAAATACCGGGGAGCTGTTTTTT. Translated, it gives CASRALAGGNTGELFF.

This clonotype appeared many times. The genes are TRBV11-3 and TRBJ2-1; tentatively, D is TRBD1 or TRBD2 (5 bases each). This CDR3 is built from 15 residues. Trimming pared 0 bases from V and 6 bases from J, leaving 12 bases between. CDR1 and CDR2 from the germline V gene are SGHNT and YENEEA. The CDR3 spells CASSLDGTGVNEQFF. CDR3 DNA sequence: TGTGCCAGCAGCTTAGACGGGACGGGTGTCAATGAGCAGTTCTTC.

This clonotype was detected many times. This sequence joins TRBV7-2 and TRBJ2-7, with D possibly being TRBD2 (5 bases). The CDR3 runs 14 residues. Trimming left V 1 base short and J 3 bases short, with 10 bases between. Germline assignment: CDR1 SGHTA and CDR2 FQGNSA. The CDR3 DNA reads TGTGCCAGCAGCTTAGGGAGGAGCGTCTACGAGCAGTACTTC. This codes for CASSLGRSVYEQYF.

The chain carries TRBV7-9 and TRBJ1-6; unclear D gene. Trimming cost V 0 bases and J 7 bases, with 10 bases left between them. This CDR3 comprises 15 residues. In germline, CDR1 is SEHNR, CDR2 FQNEAQ (reference sequence). The CDR3 coding sequence is TGTGCCAGCAGCTTAGCGAGGGTCTGGAATTCACCCCTCCACTTT. As protein: CASSLARVWNSPLHF.

About this clonotype: One end of the junction is discordant with germline, which a read error may explain. V and J are TRBV7-2 and TRBJ2-7; 9 bases map to TRBD2. The CDR3 runs 16 residues. Germline V gene data show CDR1 as SGHTA and CDR2 as FQGNSA. CDR3 in DNA: TGTGCCAGCAGCCCCAGACTAGCGGAGCCCTCCTACAAGCAGTACTTC. Protein sequence: CASSPRLAEPSYKQYF.

The CDR3 DNA reads TGTGCCTGGGGACAGGGGAGCTACGAGCAGTACTTC. It yields the protein CAWGQGSYEQYF. The V gene is TRBV30, the J gene TRBJ2-7; 9 nucleotides match TRBD1. Germline V gene sequence: CDR1 GTSNPN, CDR2 SVGIG (reference sequence). The J segment lost 3 bases and the V segment lost 5 bases, leaving 2 bases of the junction unmatched. The CDR3 loop spans 12 amino acids. Drawing the rest from reference TRBV30 and TRBJ2-7, the complete variable domain is SQTIHQWPATLVQPVGSPLSLECTVEGTSNPNLYWYRQAAGRGLQLLFYSVGIGQISSEVPQNLSASRPQDRQFILSSKKLLLSDSGFYLCAWGQGSYEQYFGPGTRLTVT.

This clonotype was observed a handful of times. The rearrangement uses TRBV7-9 and TRBJ1-2; D is perhaps TRBD1 (5 bases). There are 12 residues in the CDR3. From germline, CDR1 is SEHNR and CDR2 FQNEAQ (reference sequence). V shed 5 bases and J shed 5 bases, with 9 bases lying between them. The CDR3 DNA reads as TGTGCCAGCAGCCCGGGGGAGTATGGCTACACCTTC. This translates into CASSPGEYGYTF.

J is TRBJ1-1 and V is TRBV25-1; D might be TRBD1 (5 bases). This CDR3 contains 16 residues. Germline CDR1 reads MGHDK; CDR2 reads SYGVNS. V was pared by 5 bases and J by 1 base, with 17 bases between. This CDR3 is CASSPPGGSQNTEAFF. As DNA, the CDR3 is TGTGCCAGCAGTCCTCCGGGGGGGAGCCAGAACACTGAAGCTTTCTTT.

This clonotype was detected ten times or more. This chain connects TRBV20-1 to TRBJ2-1; D is tentatively TRBD1 or TRBD2 (5 bases each). The CDR3 spans 14 residues. Germline V gene lookup returns CDR1 DFQATT and CDR2 SNEGSKA (reference sequence). The V and J ends lost 4 bases and 5 bases respectively, with 15 bases between them. CDR3 sequence: CSATGPNIDNEQFF. The CDR3 region has the DNA TGCAGTGCTACGGGACCGAACATAGACAATGAGCAGTTCTTC.

This clonotype was recorded many times. The gene calls are TRBV10-2 and TRBJ2-7, with 8 bases fitting TRBD2. The CDR3 sequence is 15 residues long. The V gene's germline CDR1 is WSHSY and CDR2 SAAADI. The J segment lost 4 bases and the V segment lost 4 bases, leaving 9 bases of the junction unmatched. The CDR3 DNA sequence: TGCGCCAGCAGTGGCCTTAGCGGGGAGGGTTACGAGCAGTACTTC. Translating gives CASSGLSGEGYEQYF.

By sample share, this clonotype is medium-sized. The genes are TRBV5-1 and TRBJ2-1, with D perhaps TRBD1 (6 bases). CDR1 and CDR2 from the germline V gene are SGHRS and YFSETQ. This CDR3 is built from 12 residues. Between the trimmed V and J ends, which lost 4 bases and 6 bases, there was a span of 8 bases. The CDR3 sequence is CASSGQFNEQFF. CDR3 nucleotide sequence: TGCGCCAGCAGCGGACAGTTCAATGAGCAGTTCTTC.

The J gene is TRBJ2-7, the V gene TRBV28; no definite D call. Germline assignment: CDR1 MDHEN and CDR2 SYDVKM. V was cut by 8 bases and J by 1 base, with 9 bases left in between. This CDR3 region has 12 residues. The CDR3 spells CASLGNSYEQYF. The DNA for the CDR3 is TGTGCCAGCTTGGGCAATTCCTACGAGCAGTACTTC. Based on the CDR3 plus reference TRBV28 and TRBJ2-7, the full variable domain is DVKVTQSSRYLVKRTGEKVFLECVQDMDHENMFWYRQDPGLGLRLIYFSYDVKMKEKGDIPEGYSVSREKKERFSLILESASTNQTSMYLCASLGNSYEQYFGPGTRLTVT.

This clonotype showed up many times. The V call is TRBV5-1, the J call TRBJ1-6, with 9 bases that match TRBD1. The CDR3 has 14 amino acids. V dropped 3 bases and J dropped 6; count of bases not matched to a gene: 1. Germline V lookup: CDR1 SGHRS, CDR2 YFSETQ. In DNA form, the CDR3 reads TGCGCCAGCAGCTGGACAGGGGTTAATTCACCCCTCCACTTT. Translating it yields CASSWTGVNSPLHF. Supplemented by reference TRBV5-1 and TRBJ1-6, the full variable domain reads KAGVTQTPRYLIKTRGQQVTLSCSPISGHRSVSWYQQTPGQGLQFLFEYFSETQRNKGNFPGRFSGRQFSNSRSEMNVSTLELGDSALYLCASSWTGVNSPLHFGNGTRLTVT.